This TCR beta chain stems from a study of T-cell reconstitution after alpha-beta-depleted transplantation in children. Preparation of the TCRbeta library was carried out with unique molecular identifiers. TCRdb re-derived calls from the PCR reads in MiXCR, one entry per CDR3 protein. The data contain some 500,000 distinct CDR3 sequences, about 16% of them singletons. Losses at the gene ends were 3 bases for V and 5 bases for J; bases not matched to a gene: 8. This CDR3 comprises 16 residues. The germline V gene encodes CDR1 MGHDK and CDR2 SYGVNS. The clonotype was recovered from a human donor who donated a stem cell graft to a child with acute lymphoblastic leukemia. The V gene is TRBV25-1, the J gene TRBJ2-1; 9 nucleotides match TRBD2. Material: PBMCs from the stem cell graft donor, obtained from the stem cell graft. The DNA of the CDR3 is TGTGCCAGCAGTGATTTGGCTAGCGGGATAGACAATGAGCAGTTCTTC. Translated: CASSDLASGIDNEQFF.